The sequence of this TCR beta chain was determined in a study of beta chain features in type 1 diabetes. The study, taken as a whole, reports: For type 1 diabetes patients, VDJ junctions showed fewer insertions and more deletions. The naive, central memory and Treg TCRB repertoires showed an apparent similarity that was greater among patients than among healthy donors.

Expressed TCRB transcripts were sequenced because the isolated RNA had all been reverse transcribed beforehand. Assay: immunoSEQ multiplex PCR; the TCRdb copy retains only in-frame clones and omits some. The repertoire holds fewer than 550,000 clones, with around 10% as singletons. Germline values: CDR1 SQVTM, CDR2 ANQGSEA. Trimming shortened V by 6 bases and J by 2 bases, and 10 bases separated the two germline ends. This CDR3 spans 13 amino acids. This clone was detected a few times. Its antigen is currently unknown. The same CDR3 can be traced to other DNA sequences in this sample. The sample consisted of naive CD4+ T cells from blood. This TCR was sampled from a woman aged 18-29 years in good health. This chain uses TRBV29-1 with TRBJ2-2; D might be TRBD2 (6 bases). The CDR3 DNA sequence: TGCAGCGTAGCGGGTCAAAACACCGGGGAGCTGTTTTTT. It is translated as CSVAGQNTGELFF.